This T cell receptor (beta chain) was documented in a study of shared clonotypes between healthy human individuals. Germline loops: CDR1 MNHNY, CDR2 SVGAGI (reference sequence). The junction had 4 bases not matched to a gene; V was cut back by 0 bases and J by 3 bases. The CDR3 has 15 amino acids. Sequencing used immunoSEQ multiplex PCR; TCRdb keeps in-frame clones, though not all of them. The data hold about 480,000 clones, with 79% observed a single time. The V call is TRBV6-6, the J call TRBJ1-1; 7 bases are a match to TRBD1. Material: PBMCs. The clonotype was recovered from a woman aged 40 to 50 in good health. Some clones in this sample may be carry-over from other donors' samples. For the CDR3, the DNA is TGTGCCAGCAGTTACTCTGGCAGGGGGGACACTGAAGCTTTCTTT. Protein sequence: CASSYSGRGDTEAFF.